These T cell receptor beta chains were read from a single sample in a study of T cell responses to AZD1222 COVID-19 vaccine. Produced via immunoSEQ multiplex PCR; TCRdb's table is partial and in-frame only. The table has some 110,000 clones, about 90% seen once. The sequenced sample was peripheral blood, obtained on day 0 of AZD1222 vaccination. Receptors were obtained from an adult in good health. The conserved cysteine and the conserved F or W are not part of the CDR3 here. Each record gives: V gene, clone size, CDR3 length, J gene, CDR3 protein. Rows may omit the clone size; those that give it use once, few, many or a size class.

v_gene: TRBV24-1; abundance: -; len: 14; j_gene: TRBJ2-5; CDR3aa: ATSEGVAGVWETQY
v_gene: TRBV19; abundance: -; len: 13; j_gene: TRBJ2-2; CDR3aa: ASSSRQGPTGELF
v_gene: TRBV6-5; abundance: -; len: 12; j_gene: TRBJ2-7; CDR3aa: ASSLRGGGYEQY
v_gene: TRBV5-1; abundance: once; len: 12; j_gene: TRBJ2-7; CDR3aa: ASSLGTSPYEQY
v_gene: TRBV5-1; abundance: -; len: 11; j_gene: TRBJ2-5; CDR3aa: ASSLARGETQY
v_gene: TRBV2; abundance: once; len: 13; j_gene: TRBJ1-2; CDR3aa: ASSEEQGFNYGYT
v_gene: TRBV7-3; abundance: -; len: 12; j_gene: TRBJ1-5; CDR3aa: ASSSGTGRRPQH
v_gene: TRBV5-6; abundance: -; len: 10; j_gene: TRBJ2-7; CDR3aa: ASSGWGHEQY
v_gene: TRBV11-2; abundance: -; len: 17; j_gene: TRBJ1-3; CDR3aa: ASSLLSPSRGSSGNTIY
v_gene: TRBV19; abundance: -; len: 12; j_gene: TRBJ1-1; CDR3aa: ASRKGTQNTEAF